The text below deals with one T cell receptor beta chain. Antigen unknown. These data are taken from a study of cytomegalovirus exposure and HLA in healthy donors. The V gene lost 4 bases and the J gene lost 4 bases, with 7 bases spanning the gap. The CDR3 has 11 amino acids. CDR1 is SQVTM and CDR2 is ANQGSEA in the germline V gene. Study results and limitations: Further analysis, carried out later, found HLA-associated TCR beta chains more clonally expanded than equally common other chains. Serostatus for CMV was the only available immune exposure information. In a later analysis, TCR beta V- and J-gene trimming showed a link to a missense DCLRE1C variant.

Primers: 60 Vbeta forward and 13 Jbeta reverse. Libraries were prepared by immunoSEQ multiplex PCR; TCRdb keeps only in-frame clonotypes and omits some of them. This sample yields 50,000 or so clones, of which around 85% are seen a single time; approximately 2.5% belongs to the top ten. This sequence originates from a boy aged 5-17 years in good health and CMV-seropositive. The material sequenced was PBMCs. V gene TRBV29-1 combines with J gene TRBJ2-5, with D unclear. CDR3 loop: CSVVAGETQYF. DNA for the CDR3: TGCAGCGTTGTGGCAGGAGAGACCCAGTACTTC.